The 10 T cell receptor beta chains in this list originate from one sample, sequenced in a study of blood T cell repertoires in COVID-19. The method was immunoSEQ multiplex PCR; TCRdb's version includes in-frame clones alone and lacks a portion of them. Of about 200,000 clones in the sample, 80% to 95% were seen once. The sample comprised peripheral blood. The receptors come from a man between 50 and 59 years old with acute or convalescent COVID-19.

This clone is a singleton in its sample. Within the sample, other DNA sequences also encode this same CDR3. In DNA form, the CDR3 reads TGTGCCAGCAGTTTGGACAGGGCGAATTCACCCCTCCACTTT. This encodes CASSLDRANSPLHF. The rearrangement uses TRBV28 and TRBJ1-6, with 8 bases matching TRBD1. The germline V gene has CDR1 MDHEN and CDR2 SYDVKM. The junction had 2 bases not matched to a gene; V was cut back by 3 bases and J by 7 bases. The CDR3 is 14 residues long.

The CDR3, as DNA: TGTGCCAGCAGCTCAGAGGGATTACCGGCTAATGAAAAACTGTTTTTT. It is translated as CASSSEGLPANEKLFF. The chain links TRBV7-2 to TRBJ1-4; D not certain. Per the germline V gene, CDR1 is SGHTA and CDR2 is FQGNSA. Trimming left V 4 bases short and J 3 bases short, with 15 bases between. The CDR3 length is 16 residues.

This chain links TRBV7-9 with TRBJ1-1; 10 bases map to TRBD1. Losses at the gene ends were 4 bases for V and 4 bases for J; bases not matched to a gene: 6. Germline assignment: CDR1 SEHNR and CDR2 FQNEAQ (reference sequence). The CDR3 loop spans 15 amino acids. CDR3 nucleotide sequence: TGTGCCAGCAGCTCTTCCGGGACAGGGGCCACTGAAGCTTTCTTT. Its protein is CASSSSGTGATEAFF.

This clone was detected only once. The chain couples TRBV2 to TRBJ2-2; 10 nucleotides align to TRBD1. With V trimmed by 8 bases and J by 3 bases, 3 bases remained unmatched. The germline CDR1 and CDR2 sequences are SNHLY and FYNNEI. The CDR3 extends over 14 amino acids. This CDR3 is CASSTGGDTGELFF. DNA of the CDR3: TGTGCCAGCTCGACAGGGGGCGACACCGGGGAGCTGTTTTTT.

The sample holds one count of this clone. The junction and the germline gene differ at one end; a read error may be behind it. The chain has TRBV7-7 and TRBJ2-2; 8 bases fit TRBD2. CDR3 size: 16 residues. The V gene's germline CDR1 is SSHAT and CDR2 FNYEAQ (reference sequence). CDR3 protein: CASSLRSGGDTGELFF. The DNA for the CDR3 is TGTGCTAGCAGCTTAAGGAGCGGGGGAGACACCGGGGAGCTGTTTTTT.

V usage is TRBV11-1 and J usage is TRBJ1-5; D gene unclear. V lost 5 bases and J 7 bases, leaving 12 bases between the germline ends. CDR1 is SGHAT and CDR2 is FQDESV in the germline V gene (reference sequence). The CDR3 is 13 amino acids. CDR3 region: CASSPDLKQPQHF. The DNA for the CDR3 is TGTGCCAGCAGCCCCGACTTGAAGCAGCCCCAGCATTTT.

This sequence joins TRBV5-1 and TRBJ2-3; weak D call: TRBD2 (5 bases). V shed 2 bases and J shed 3 bases, with 10 bases lying between them. From germline, CDR1 is SGHRS and CDR2 YFSETQ. The CDR3 totals 14 residues. DNA for the CDR3: TGCGCCAGCAGCTTCGACTATCTAACAGATACGCAGTATTTT. The encoded protein is CASSFDYLTDTQYF.

The rearrangement joins TRBV5-1 to TRBJ2-4; TRBD1 agrees at 7 bases. After removal of 2 bases from V and 2 bases from J, the junction contained 7 bases not matched to a gene. The germline CDR1 and CDR2 sequences are SGHRS and YFSETQ. This CDR3 comprises 16 residues. The CDR3 loop reads CASSFRQGETKNIQYF. DNA of the CDR3: TGCGCCAGCAGCTTTCGACAGGGAGAGACCAAAAACATTCAGTACTTC.

The rearrangement uses TRBV28 and TRBJ1-5; the D gene is possibly TRBD1 (6 bases). Trimming pared 3 bases from V and 2 bases from J, leaving 11 bases between. Germline CDR1 is MDHEN and CDR2 is SYDVKM. The CDR3 is 15 amino acids. CDR3 nucleotides: TGTGCCAGCAGTTTGGTTAGGACAGGCAATCAGCCCCAGCATTTT. Translated: CASSLVRTGNQPQHF.

The chain carries TRBV4-3 and TRBJ2-3, with TRBD2 as a possible D gene (6 bases). The V end was cut by 8 bases, the J end by 9 bases, with 15 bases between. Germline lookup yields CDR1 LGHNA and CDR2 YSLEER. The CDR3 extends over 12 amino acids. CDR3 in amino acids: CASSFGGRTQYF. CDR3 DNA: TGCGCCAGCTCGTTCGGGGGAAGGACGCAGTATTTT.